Listed below are T cell receptor beta chains from one sample, sequenced in a study of T-cell memory formation after mild COVID-19. One entry per CDR3 protein, called by TCRdb with MiXCR from the 5' RACE reads. Of some 290,000 distinct CDR3 sequences in the sample, 15% to 20% were seen once. Sequencing was done on a sample of PBMCs or a T cell subset sorted from them (not recorded which). The receptors come from a man between 18 and 35 years old who had mild COVID-19 (a few samples of this study predate the infection). Cell type and time point are not known. The CDR3 runs from the conserved cysteine through the conserved F or W. The D gene is left open where the match is weak. Size is omitted from some rows. Given values are once, few, many or a class for expanded clones.

V: TRBV5-6; size: many; J: TRBJ2-5; D: NA; DNA: TGTGCCAGCAGCTTGGGGTTCAGACAAGAGACCCAGTACTTC; CDR3: CASSLGFRQETQYF
V: TRBV7-2; size: few; J: TRBJ2-3; D: NA; DNA: TGTGCCAGCAGGGGTCCTAGCACAGATACGCAGTATTTT; CDR3: CASRGPSTDTQYF
V: TRBV5-5; size: few; J: TRBJ1-6; D: NA; DNA: TGTGCCAGCAGCCCACCCCTCGCGGATTCACCCCTCCACTTT; CDR3: CASSPPLADSPLHF
V: TRBV7-9; size: many; J: TRBJ2-3; D: NA; DNA: TGTGCCAGCAGCCTTCAAACAGATACGCAGTATTTT; CDR3: CASSLQTDTQYF
V: TRBV9; size: NA; J: TRBJ1-3; D: NA; DNA: TGTGCCAGCAGCGTAGACACAGTCTCTGGAAACACCATATATTTT; CDR3: CASSVDTVSGNTIYF
V: TRBV9; size: NA; J: TRBJ2-1; D: TRBD1; DNA: TGTGCCAGCAGCGTAGTTGTTGGGACAGCATACAATGAGCAGTTCTTC; CDR3: CASSVVVGTAYNEQFF
V: TRBV4-2; size: NA; J: TRBJ1-2; D: NA; DNA: TGTGCCAGCAGCCAACCACAGGGTAGCTATGGCTACACCTTC; CDR3: CASSQPQGSYGYTF
V: TRBV4-1; size: few; J: TRBJ2-1; D: TRBD2; DNA: TGCGCCAGCAGCCAAGTTGGGACTAGAGCTTCTCATGAGCAGTTCTTC; CDR3: CASSQVGTRASHEQFF
V: TRBV27; size: NA; J: TRBJ1-5; D: NA; DNA: TGTGCCAGCCGGCCGTATAGCAATCAGCCCCAGCATTTT; CDR3: CASRPYSNQPQHF
V: TRBV11-2; size: NA; J: TRBJ2-5; D: NA; DNA: TGTGCCAGCAGCCGACGTGGGTTTCGGCAAGAATCCCAGTACTTC; CDR3: CASSRRGFRQESQYF
V: TRBV3-1; size: NA; J: TRBJ2-3; D: NA; DNA: TGTGCCAGCAGCCTGGGCAGCGCGCAGTATTTT; CDR3: CASSLGSAQYF
V: TRBV6-2/TRBV6-3; size: NA; J: TRBJ2-5; D: NA; DNA: TGTGCCAGCAGTATTCGAGGACCGGTCCAAGAGACCCAGTACTTC; CDR3: CASSIRGPVQETQYF
V: TRBV6-1; size: few; J: TRBJ2-3; D: NA; DNA: TGTGCCAGCAGGTGGGCTAGCAGGACAGATACGCAGTATTTT; CDR3: CASRWASRTDTQYF
V: TRBV3-2; size: few; J: TRBJ2-1; D: NA; DNA: TGTGCCAGCAGCCTTCGGGGGGGTACGGACAATGAGCAGTTCTTC; CDR3: CASSLRGGTDNEQFF
V: TRBV6-5; size: NA; J: TRBJ2-6; D: TRBD1; DNA: TGTGCCAGCAGTTACAGCCAGGGGGTGCCCTCTGGGGCCAACGTCCTGACTTTC; CDR3: CASSYSQGVPSGANVLTF
V: TRBV6-5; size: NA; J: TRBJ2-7; D: NA; DNA: TGTGCCAGCAGTTACCCGACTGGAGAGCAGTACTTC; CDR3: CASSYPTGEQYF
V: TRBV10-2; size: NA; J: TRBJ2-2; D: TRBD2; DNA: TGCGCCAGCAGTGCTCAGACTAGCGGGGGTTTTCGAACCGGGGAGCTGTTTTTT; CDR3: CASSAQTSGGFRTGELFF
V: TRBV10-3; size: NA; J: TRBJ1-1; D: TRBD1; DNA: TGTGCCATTCGGACAGGGATGAACACTGAAGCTTTCTTT; CDR3: CAIRTGMNTEAFF
V: TRBV29-1; size: NA; J: TRBJ1-2; D: NA; DNA: TGCAGCGTTGCGAGGGATGCTAACTATGGCTACACCTTC; CDR3: CSVARDANYGYTF
V: TRBV12-3/TRBV12-4; size: few; J: TRBJ1-5; D: NA; DNA: TGTGCCAGCAGTTTAGCGGGGGCAGGCAATCAGCCCCAGCATTTT; CDR3: CASSLAGAGNQPQHF
V: TRBV6-2/TRBV6-3; size: medium-sized; J: TRBJ1-5; D: NA; DNA: TGTGCCAGCAGTGCAGGGGCAGGCAATCAGCCCCAGCATTTT; CDR3: CASSAGAGNQPQHF
V: TRBV7-8; size: few; J: TRBJ1-5; D: NA; DNA: TGTGCCAGCAGCTTAGAAGTCGGATATAGCAATCAGCCCCAGCATTTT; CDR3: CASSLEVGYSNQPQHF
V: TRBV2; size: NA; J: TRBJ2-3; D: NA; DNA: TGTGCCAGCAGGACTATGGCGGGGAGCACCACAGATACGCAGTATTTT; CDR3: CASRTMAGSTTDTQYF
V: TRBV6-8; size: NA; J: TRBJ1-1; D: TRBD1; DNA: TGTGCCAGCAGTTACTCGCTTCGACAGGGGAACACTGAAGCTTTCTTT; CDR3: CASSYSLRQGNTEAFF
V: TRBV7-9; size: few; J: TRBJ2-1; D: TRBD1; DNA: TGTGCCAGCAGCTTTCAACAGGGGGACGGCAGGGAATACAATGAGCAGTTCTTC; CDR3: CASSFQQGDGREYNEQFF
V: TRBV6-5; size: NA; J: TRBJ2-7; D: NA; DNA: TGTGCCAGCAGGGTGACAGAAGCCTACGAGCAGTACTTC; CDR3: CASRVTEAYEQYF
V: TRBV20-1; size: few; J: TRBJ1-3; D: NA; DNA: TGCAGTGCTAGAGCTCCCCTCATTTGGGGCTCTGGAAACACCATATATTTT; CDR3: CSARAPLIWGSGNTIYF
V: TRBV5-4; size: few; J: TRBJ2-6; D: NA; DNA: TGTGCCAGCAGCTTGGGGACTGGGGCCAACGTCCTGACTTTC; CDR3: CASSLGTGANVLTF
V: TRBV4-1; size: many; J: TRBJ2-2; D: TRBD2; DNA: TGCGCCAGCAGCCCAAGACTAGCGGGGGACACCGGGGAGCTGTTTTTT; CDR3: CASSPRLAGDTGELFF
V: TRBV5-1; size: NA; J: TRBJ1-2; D: NA; DNA: TGCGCCAGCAGCTTGGGGACCGACCCCGGGGGAGGCTACACCTTC; CDR3: CASSLGTDPGGGYTF
V: TRBV4-3; size: NA; J: TRBJ2-5; D: NA; DNA: TGCGCCAGCAGCCAAGATCTTACAGAACAAGAGACCCAGTACTTC; CDR3: CASSQDLTEQETQYF
V: TRBV5-4; size: few; J: TRBJ1-1; D: NA; DNA: TGTGCCAGCAGCTCCCCGACAGCAGAAGCTTTCTTT; CDR3: CASSSPTAEAFF
V: TRBV6-6; size: NA; J: TRBJ1-5; D: TRBD1; DNA: TGTGCCAGCAGTAACCCCTCGGACAGGCGCCAACAGCCCCAGCATTTT; CDR3: CASSNPSDRRQQPQHF
V: TRBV28; size: NA; J: TRBJ1-2; D: NA; DNA: TGTGCCAGCAGTTTCAGGATGACTTATGGCTACACCTTC; CDR3: CASSFRMTYGYTF
V: TRBV12-3/TRBV12-4; size: many; J: TRBJ2-5; D: TRBD2; DNA: TGTGCCAGCAGTTTAAGCGGGACTACTGATTACTTC; CDR3: CASSLSGTTDYF
V: TRBV28; size: NA; J: TRBJ1-5; D: NA; DNA: TGTGCTGTAGCCGGGGGGGGGAGGACCCAGCATTTT; CDR3: CAVAGGGRTQHF
V: TRBV12-3/TRBV12-4; size: NA; J: TRBJ2-7; D: NA; DNA: TGTGCCAGCAGTTTTGGGCAAGGCGAGCAGTACTTC; CDR3: CASSFGQGEQYF
V: TRBV10-3; size: many; J: TRBJ2-1; D: NA; DNA: TGTGCCATCAGTGGGTCCCACTTATACAATGAGCAGTTCTTC; CDR3: CAISGSHLYNEQFF
V: TRBV10-1; size: NA; J: TRBJ2-3; D: TRBD1; DNA: TGCGCCAGCGCACGGGACAGAACAGATACGCAGTATTTT; CDR3: CASARDRTDTQYF
V: TRBV20-1; size: NA; J: TRBJ2-1; D: NA; DNA: TGCAGTGGGAGAGGGCTGGGGGAGCAGTTCTTC; CDR3: CSGRGLGEQFF
V: TRBV6-2/TRBV6-3; size: few; J: TRBJ1-5; D: NA; DNA: TGTGCCAGCAGTTACTCTTCTCTCGGCAATCAGCCCCAGCATTTT; CDR3: CASSYSSLGNQPQHF
V: TRBV4-2; size: NA; J: TRBJ2-2; D: TRBD2; DNA: TGTGCCAGCAGCCCAGCGAACCTAGCGGGGGTCCTCGGGGAGCTGTTTTTT; CDR3: CASSPANLAGVLGELFF